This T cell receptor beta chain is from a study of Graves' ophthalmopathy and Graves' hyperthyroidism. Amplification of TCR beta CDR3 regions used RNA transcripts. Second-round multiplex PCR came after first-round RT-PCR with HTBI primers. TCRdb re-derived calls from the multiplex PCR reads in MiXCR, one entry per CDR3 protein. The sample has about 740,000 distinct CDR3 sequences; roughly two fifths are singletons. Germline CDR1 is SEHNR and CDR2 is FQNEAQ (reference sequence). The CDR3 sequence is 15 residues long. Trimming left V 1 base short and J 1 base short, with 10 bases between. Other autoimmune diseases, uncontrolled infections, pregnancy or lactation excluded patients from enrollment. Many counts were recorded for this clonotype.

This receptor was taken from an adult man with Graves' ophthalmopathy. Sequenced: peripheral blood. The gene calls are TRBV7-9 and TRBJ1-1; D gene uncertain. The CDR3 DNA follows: TGTGCCAGCAGCTTAGACATCGACCCGAACACTGAAGCTTTCTTT. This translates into CASSLDIDPNTEAFF.